This T cell receptor (beta chain) was retrieved from a study of spatial heterogeneity in lung cancer. The time point here: sample taken at primary tumor resection. Unsorted whole RNA from tumor, nontumor lung or frozen PBMC underwent sequencing. Donation came from over 60 patients with untreated early-stage non-small cell lung cancer. Every TCR cDNA molecule bore its own unique molecular identifier. Using its own MiXCR run on the 5' RACE reads, TCRdb lists one record per CDR3 protein. The table has 28,000 or so distinct CDR3 sequences, around 8% seen once; the top ten hold approximately 35%. The CDR3 has 17 residues. Germline loops: CDR1 MNHEY, CDR2 SVGAGI. The V end was cut by 6 bases, the J end by 2 bases, with 19 bases between.

The gene calls are TRBV6-5 and TRBJ2-2; D might be TRBD2 (6 bases). The sequencing used PBMCs, collected at surgery. The clonotype originates from a female donor with early-stage non-small cell lung cancer. CDR3 sequence reads: CASSPWFGGKNTGELFF. CDR3 bases: TGTGCCAGCAGCCCCTGGTTTGGCGGGAAAAACACCGGGGAGCTGTTTTTT.